The 21 T cell receptor beta chains below all came from one sample that was sequenced in a study of T cells in Graves' hyperthyroidism and ophthalmopathy (dated by TCRdb to between 2018 and 2021). Library preparation used multiplex PCR. Sequencing was carried out with an Illumina HiSeq 2000. Amplification of TCR beta CDR3 regions was carried out from RNA transcripts. A first-round RT-PCR of the TCR CDR3 used the HTBI primer set with the Qiagen OneStep RT-PCR kit. The public reads were run again by TCRdb, first through fastp at Q25 and then through MiXCR, and only productive beta chains were kept. Rows are combined by CDR3 protein, so each entry shows the most common genes and DNA. Here the sample has fewer than 200,000 distinct CDR3 sequences; about 9% occur a single time. More than 20% of the sample is in the top ten clones. The sequencing input was blood. The source is a woman younger than 30 with Graves' hyperthyroidism that later progressed to Graves' ophthalmopathy.

Many counts were recorded for this clonotype. This chain joins TRBV7-6 and TRBJ2-7, with a possible D match to TRBD1 (6 bases). The CDR3 extends over 13 amino acids. Germline-derived CDR1 and CDR2 are SGHVS and FNYEAQ. V was clipped by 2 bases and J by 7 bases, with 12 bases between them. The CDR3 DNA reads as TGTGCCAGCAGCTTAAAAAACCAGGGGGAGCAGTACTTC. Translating gives CASSLKNQGEQYF.

The table lists this clonotype with many counts. The rearrangement links TRBV7-3 to TRBJ1-1; D unclear. The V gene lost 2 bases and the J gene lost 1 base, with 14 bases spanning the gap. Germline V gives CDR1 SGHTA, CDR2 FQGTGA. The CDR3 length is 16 residues. The CDR3 region has the DNA TGTGCCAGCAGCTTACTAGGCGGAGCCTCGAACACTGAAGCTTTCTTT. Translating it yields CASSLLGGASNTEAFF.

A few counts support this clonotype. This rearrangement joins TRBV19 to TRBJ2-5; D is unclear. The germline CDR1 and CDR2 sequences are LNHDA and SQIVND (reference sequence). Trimming pared 5 bases from V and 0 bases from J, leaving 13 bases between. The CDR3 loop spans 15 amino acids. DNA of the CDR3: TGTGCCAGTAGTCCTACTATAGTGTACCAAGAGACCCAGTACTTC. It codes for CASSPTIVYQETQYF.

As concerns this clonotype: A read error may explain this, as a much larger clone is one base away. This chain joins TRBV6-1 and TRBJ2-3, with no clear D. This CDR3 comprises 12 residues. Germline-derived CDR1 and CDR2 are MNHNS and SASEGT. CDR3 nucleotide sequence: TGTGCCGGCAGTGCGAGGTTGGATACGCAGTATTTT. It specifies CAGSARLDTQYF.

This clonotype has a count of ten or more. V usage is TRBV5-6 and J usage is TRBJ1-2, with 8 bases aligning to TRBD1. The CDR3 covers 13 residues. Germline CDR1 is SGHDT and CDR2 is YYEEEE. With 4 bases clipped from V and 8 bases from J, the junction kept 7 bases outside the gene matches. CDR3 nucleotides: TGTGCCAGCAGCCGGGACAGGAGCGGCGGCTACACCTTC. Encoded protein: CASSRDRSGGYTF.

For this clonotype: Given a much more abundant clone one base away, this may be a read error. This sequence joins TRBV20-1 and TRBJ2-1, with TRBD1 identical over 8 bases. Looked up from germline, CDR1 is DFQATT and CDR2 is SNEGSKA (reference sequence). The V segment lost 8 bases and the J segment 4 bases; nucleotides outside the gene matches: 10. The CDR3 loop spans 14 amino acids. CDR3 DNA: TGCAGTTCTGAGACAGGGGAAGGGTACAATGAGCAGTTCTTC. Its protein is CSSETGEGYNEQFF.

The chain joins TRBV30 to TRBJ2-1; D not resolved. The CDR3 totals 15 residues. The germline gives CDR1 GTSNPN, CDR2 SVGIG (reference sequence). With 7 bases removed from V and 0 bases from J, the gap between germline ends came to 16 bases. The CDR3 sequence is CASSVPGHSYNEQFF. CDR3 DNA sequence: TGTGCCTCTTCAGTTCCAGGCCACTCCTACAATGAGCAGTTCTTC.

In its sample, this clonotype was seen many times. The genes are TRBV5-1 and TRBJ2-2, with D perhaps matching TRBD2 (6 bases). This CDR3 contains 14 residues. With 4 bases removed from V and 1 base from J, the gap between germline ends came to 8 bases. Germline V lookup: CDR1 SGHRS, CDR2 YFSETQ. The CDR3 region has the DNA TGCGCCAGCAGCCTGGAGGGGAACACCGGGGAGCTGTTTTTT. Amino acid sequence: CASSLEGNTGELFF. Looking up the rest from reference TRBV5-1 and TRBJ2-2 gives the full variable domain: KAGVTQTPRYLIKTRGQQVTLSCSPISGHRSVSWYQQTPGQGLQFLFEYFSETQRNKGNFPGRFSGRQFSNSRSEMNVSTLELGDSALYLCASSLEGNTGELFFGEGSRLTVL.

This clonotype was recorded many times. J is TRBJ2-5 and V is TRBV30, with D maybe TRBD1 (6 bases). The V end lost 2 bases, the J end lost 5 bases, and 12 bases lay between the germline ends. This CDR3 spans 13 amino acids. Germline V lookup: CDR1 GTSNPN, CDR2 SVGIG (reference sequence). In nucleotides, the CDR3 is TGTGCCTGGAGTTGGCAGGGGTCGGAGACCCAGTACTTC. As protein: CAWSWQGSETQYF. Filled out from reference TRBV30 and TRBJ2-5, the complete variable domain reads SQTIHQWPATLVQPVGSPLSLECTVEGTSNPNLYWYRQAAGRGLQLLFYSVGIGQISSEVPQNLSASRPQDRQFILSSKKLLLSDSGFYLCAWSWQGSETQYFGPGTRLLVL.

This clonotype was recorded at least ten times. CDR3 residues: CASRGQGRTDTQYF. The CDR3 nucleotides read TGTGCCAGCAGGGGACAGGGGCGCACAGATACGCAGTATTTT. The chain carries TRBV28 and TRBJ2-3; 10 nucleotides agree with TRBD1. The CDR3 has 14 residues. Unmatched junction bases numbered 1, after V lost 6 bases and J lost 1 base. Looked up from germline, CDR1 is MDHEN and CDR2 is SYDVKM.

This clonotype appeared many times. The chain uses TRBV2 and TRBJ1-5; 11 bases align to TRBD1. V gave up 7 bases and J gave up 2 bases; unmatched junction bases: 4. Germline CDR1 and CDR2: SNHLY and FYNNEI. The CDR3 spans 15 residues. CDR3 in amino acids: CASTMDRGRNQPQHF. CDR3 sequence (DNA): TGTGCCAGCACTATGGACAGGGGGCGCAATCAGCCCCAGCATTTT.

About this clonotype itself: Sequence at one end of the junction differs from germline and may be a read error. This chain connects TRBV9 to TRBJ2-3; D is tentatively TRBD1 or TRBD2 (5 bases each). The CDR3 runs to 14 residues. Germline assignment: CDR1 SGDLS and CDR2 YYNGEE. The chain's CDR3 is CASSPLGVVDTQCF. The DNA for the CDR3 is TGTGCCAGCAGCCCCCTGGGGGTGGTAGATACGCAGTGTTTT.

This clonotype was seen a few times. The rearrangement links TRBV4-1 to TRBJ2-3; TRBD2 matches 8 bases. Germline assignment: CDR1 MGHRA and CDR2 YSYEKL. The CDR3 covers 16 residues. The V segment lost 3 bases and the J segment 2 bases; nucleotides outside the gene matches: 7. In nucleotides, the CDR3 is TGCGCCAGCAGCCAGAGCACTAGCGGTTACACAGATACGCAGTATTTT. It specifies CASSQSTSGYTDTQYF.

The chain carries TRBV4-2 and TRBJ2-2; 15 bases map to TRBD2. The CDR3 has 20 residues. The J segment lost 5 bases and the V segment lost 6 bases, leaving 16 bases of the junction unmatched. Germline V gene lookup returns CDR1 LGHNA and CDR2 YNFKEQ. The CDR3 spells CASSQPGLAGGRLRTGELFF. CDR3 coding DNA: TGTGCCAGCAGTCAACCGGGACTAGCGGGGGGCCGGTTGCGGACCGGGGAGCTGTTTTTT.

This clonotype was observed many times. The chain employs TRBV20-1 and TRBJ2-3; 9 positions agree with TRBD2. The J segment lost 4 bases and the V segment lost 0 bases, leaving 5 bases of the junction unmatched. The CDR3 is made up of 15 amino acids. CDR1 and CDR2 from the germline V gene are DFQATT and SNEGSKA (reference sequence). CDR3 sequence reads: CSAREGGRVPDTQYF. The CDR3 nucleotides are TGCAGTGCTAGAGAGGGCGGGAGGGTCCCAGATACGCAGTATTTT.

V is TRBV6-1 and J is TRBJ1-6; 10 bases are a match to TRBD1. This CDR3 contains 13 residues. CDR1 and CDR2 from the germline V gene are MNHNS and SASEGT. V was pared by 8 bases and J by 9 bases, with 4 bases of the junction left unmatched. The CDR3 DNA sequence: TGTGCCAGCCCCCGGGACAGGGGTTCACCCCTCCACTTT. This codes for CASPRDRGSPLHF.

This clonotype was recorded at least ten times. The CDR3 is CASSLAQPGQGFTGELFF. The DNA of the CDR3 is TGTGCCAGCAGCTTAGCTCAACCGGGACAGGGTTTCACCGGGGAGCTGTTTTTT. The chain links TRBV11-2 to TRBJ2-2; TRBD1 aligns across 9 bases. This CDR3 region has 18 residues. The ends lost 1 base at V and 4 bases at J; junction bases unmatched: 10. Germline loops: CDR1 SGHAT, CDR2 FQNNGV.

This clonotype was counted at least ten times. This chain links TRBV2 with TRBJ2-2; 8 bases line up with TRBD2. Trimming took 5 bases from V and 7 from J; bases not matched to a gene: 9. This CDR3 contains 15 residues. Germline V gene sequence: CDR1 SNHLY, CDR2 FYNNEI. For the CDR3, the DNA is TGTGCCAGCAGTCCGACTAGCGAAACTTTCGGGGAGCTGTTTTTT. Protein sequence: CASSPTSETFGELFF.

This clonotype has at least ten counts. The J gene is TRBJ2-2, the V gene TRBV25-1; D perhaps matches TRBD1 (5 bases). CDR1 is MGHDK and CDR2 is SYGVNS in the germline V gene. The CDR3 sequence is 16 residues long. V was shortened by 8 bases and J by 3 bases, with 19 bases between the two germline ends. In DNA, the CDR3 is TGTGCCAGCCCGTTGCCTGACAGCTTTTACACCGGGGAGCTGTTTTTT. Its protein is CASPLPDSFYTGELFF.

The V gene is TRBV5-6, the J gene TRBJ2-7; TRBD1 is a possible D gene (6 bases). The germline V and J ends were trimmed by 0 bases and 2 bases, with 9 bases remaining between them. The CDR3 length is 14 residues. Germline V gene data show CDR1 as SGHDT and CDR2 as YYEEEE. The CDR3 is CASSLVGATYEQYF. The CDR3 bases are TGTGCCAGCAGCTTGGTGGGGGCAACCTACGAGCAGTACTTC.

This clonotype came up many times. This chain uses TRBV10-3 with TRBJ2-5, with 9 bases aligning to TRBD2. The J segment lost 4 bases and the V segment lost 2 bases, leaving 5 bases of the junction unmatched. Germline lookup yields CDR1 ENHRY and CDR2 SYGVKD. The CDR3 extends over 15 amino acids. The CDR3 region is CAISEGRGGRETQYF. DNA of the CDR3: TGTGCCATCAGTGAGGGGCGGGGGGGCCGAGAGACCCAGTACTTC.